This entry lists 18 T cell receptor beta chains sequenced from one sample in a study of shared clonotypes between healthy human individuals. Data came from immunoSEQ multiplex PCR; TCRdb stores just in-frame clones and leaves some out. The sample has millions of clones; around 94% are singletons. The sequencing sample was made of naive CD4+ T cells sorted from blood. Subset specified: CD45RA+ positively selected. Every receptor here comes from a man aged 18 to 29 in good health.

The rearrangement joins TRBV5-1 to TRBJ1-1; D is uncertain. CDR1 is SGHRS and CDR2 is YFSETQ in the germline V gene. The CDR3 runs to 15 residues. V lost 0 bases and J 0 bases, leaving 9 bases between the germline ends. The CDR3 sequence is CASSLEVRMNTEAFF. DNA for the CDR3: TGCGCCAGCAGCTTGGAGGTAAGGATGAACACTGAAGCTTTCTTT. Supplemented by reference TRBV5-1 and TRBJ1-1, the full variable domain reads KAGVTQTPRYLIKTRGQQVTLSCSPISGHRSVSWYQQTPGQGLQFLFEYFSETQRNKGNFPGRFSGRQFSNSRSEMNVSTLELGDSALYLCASSLEVRMNTEAFFGQGTRLTVV.

Of note for this clone: This same CDR3 is encoded by further DNA sequences in the sample. The V and J genes are TRBV6-6 and TRBJ1-1; D call uncertain. The CDR3 extends over 13 amino acids. The V gene's germline CDR1 is MNHNY and CDR2 SVGAGI (reference sequence). V was pared by 1 base and J by 2 bases, with 5 bases between. CDR3 loop: CASSYLGNTEAFF. For the CDR3, the DNA is TGTGCCAGCAGTTACTTGGGAAACACTGAAGCTTTCTTT.

This clone was recorded only once. The rearrangement uses TRBV6-5 and TRBJ1-1; D not certain. Germline CDR1 reads MNHEY; CDR2 reads SVGAGI. Trimming stripped 6 bases from V and 0 bases from J, with 11 bases between. The CDR3 runs to 14 residues. The CDR3 DNA reads as TGTGCCAGCAGGGATTCGGTGATGAACACTGAAGCTTTCTTT. Its protein is CASRDSVMNTEAFF.

The sample holds one count of this clone. CDR3 residues: CATGTGNSNQPQHF. CDR3 bases: TGTGCCACCGGGACAGGGAATAGCAATCAGCCCCAGCATTTT. This chain connects TRBV7-9 to TRBJ1-5, with 9 bases matching TRBD1. Germline-derived CDR1 and CDR2 are SEHNR and FQNEAQ (reference sequence). The junction had 4 bases not matched to a gene; V was cut back by 10 bases and J by 0 bases. The CDR3 is made up of 14 amino acids.

The chain joins TRBV30 to TRBJ2-4; D perhaps matches TRBD1 (6 bases). This CDR3 comprises 15 residues. Trimming removed 4 bases at V and 3 bases at J, with 16 bases between. Germline V gene data show CDR1 as GTSNPN and CDR2 as SVGIG (reference sequence). CDR3 nucleotide sequence: TGTGCCTGGACCAAAACAGGGTTTGGCAAAAACATTCAGTACTTC. Translation: CAWTKTGFGKNIQYF. The entire variable domain, with the rest obtained from reference TRBV30 and TRBJ2-4, is as follows: SQTIHQWPATLVQPVGSPLSLECTVEGTSNPNLYWYRQAAGRGLQLLFYSVGIGQISSEVPQNLSASRPQDRQFILSSKKLLLSDSGFYLCAWTKTGFGKNIQYFGAGTRLSVL.

The chain has TRBV4-1 and TRBJ2-1; 10 bases map to TRBD2. Trimming took 0 bases from V and 6 from J; bases not matched to a gene: 5. Germline CDR1 MGHRA, CDR2 YSYEKL. The CDR3 length is 16 residues. CDR3 residues: CASSQDPSGSLNEQFF. The CDR3 nucleotides read TGCGCCAGCAGCCAAGATCCTAGCGGGAGTCTCAATGAGCAGTTCTTC.

The chain employs TRBV6-5 and TRBJ1-1, with a tentative D call TRBD1 (5 bases). Trimming removed 5 bases from V and 5 bases from J, with 12 bases in between. Germline V gene sequence: CDR1 MNHEY, CDR2 SVGAGI. The CDR3 length is 13 residues. The CDR3 DNA sequence: TGTGCCAGCAGTCGCAGGGTTGAGACTGAAGCTTTCTTT. Residues: CASSRRVETEAFF.

The rearrangement uses TRBV6-6 and TRBJ2-7; unclear D gene. The germline gives CDR1 MNHNY, CDR2 SVGAGI (reference sequence). V lost 0 bases, J lost 4 bases, and 16 bases lay in between. The length of the CDR3 is 16 residues. The CDR3 nucleotides read TGTGCCAGCAGTTACTCTTACAGTGGGGAACCTTACGAGCAGTACTTC. Its translation: CASSYSYSGEPYEQYF.

CDR3 nucleotide sequence: TGTGCCAGCAGCTCGGGACTAGCGGGGAAAGAAGAGACCCAGTACTTC. Protein: CASSSGLAGKEETQYF. This chain connects TRBV5-6 to TRBJ2-5, with TRBD2 matching over 13 bases. J lost 3 bases, V lost 3 bases, and 5 bases had no gene match. The CDR3 extends over 16 amino acids. Germline loops: CDR1 SGHDT, CDR2 YYEEEE.

The rearrangement links TRBV7-9 to TRBJ2-1; 9 nucleotides match TRBD1. The CDR3 extends over 15 amino acids. The germline gives CDR1 SEHNR, CDR2 FQNEAQ (reference sequence). V dropped 3 bases and J dropped 6; count of bases not matched to a gene: 6. CDR3 protein: CASSFGTGFANEQFF. The CDR3 coding sequence is TGTGCCAGCAGCTTTGGGACAGGGTTTGCCAATGAGCAGTTCTTC.

V usage is TRBV5-8 and J usage is TRBJ2-3; possible D gene TRBD2, 5 bases. CDR3 length: 12 residues. CDR1 and CDR2 (germline): SGHTS, YDEGEE. V lost 1 base to trimming and J lost 7 bases, with 7 bases between them. The CDR3 protein is CASSLRGNTQYF. CDR3 in DNA: TGTGCCAGCAGCTTGCGAGGGAATACGCAGTATTTT.

The chain uses TRBV6-5 and TRBJ2-3; a possible D gene is TRBD2 (7 bases). This CDR3 is 14 amino acids long. Germline CDR1 is MNHEY and CDR2 is SVGAGI. V was trimmed by 5 bases and J by 2 bases, leaving 11 bases between them. CDR3 sequence: CASSTGGLTDTQYF. CDR3 in DNA: TGTGCCAGCAGTACCGGGGGGCTCACAGATACGCAGTATTTT.

J is TRBJ1-5 and V is TRBV10-2, with D possibly being TRBD1 (5 bases). This CDR3 is built from 14 residues. V dropped 6 bases and J dropped 4 bases, with 13 bases sitting between them. Germline V gene sequence: CDR1 WSHSY, CDR2 SAAADI. The CDR3 DNA reads as TGCGCCAGCAGCCAAGGGGTAGTAAATCAGCCCCAGCATTTT. This gives the protein CASSQGVVNQPQHF.

V and J are TRBV29-1 and TRBJ2-2, with a possible D match to TRBD1 (6 bases). V was shortened by 6 bases and J by 1 base, with 12 bases between the two germline ends. Germline V gene lookup returns CDR1 SQVTM and CDR2 ANQGSEA. The length of the CDR3 is 14 residues. CDR3 loop: CSVLPTGNTGELFF. The CDR3 nucleotides are TGCAGCGTCCTGCCGACAGGGAACACCGGGGAGCTGTTTTTT.

The table lists this clone with a count of one. At the DNA level, this CDR3 is encoded by other sequences in the same sample as well. This chain joins TRBV6-5 and TRBJ2-7; TRBD1 or TRBD2 may be the D gene (6 bases each). This CDR3 has 14 residues. The germline V and J ends were trimmed by 3 bases and 0 bases, with 9 bases remaining between them. CDR1 is MNHEY, CDR2 SVGAGI, per germline. Written as DNA, the CDR3 is TGTGCCAGCAGTTATAGGGGGGCCTCCTACGAGCAGTACTTC. Its translation is CASSYRGASYEQYF.

The chain employs TRBV7-9 and TRBJ1-1, with a possible D match to TRBD1 (6 bases). The V end was cut by 3 bases, the J end by 6 bases, with 14 bases between. CDR1 is SEHNR and CDR2 is FQNEAQ in the germline V gene (reference sequence). CDR3 size: 14 residues. The CDR3 region is CASSLGSGGPEAFF. CDR3 in DNA: TGTGCCAGCAGCTTGGGCTCTGGGGGCCCTGAAGCTTTCTTT. Full variable domain (outside the CDR3, taken from reference TRBV7-9 and TRBJ1-1): DTGVSQNPRHKITKRGQNVTFRCDPISEHNRLYWYRQTLGQGPEFLTYFQNEAQLEKSRLLSDRFSAERPKGSFSTLEIQRTEQGDSAMYLCASSLGSGGPEAFFGQGTRLTVV.

This chain links TRBV5-1 with TRBJ2-3; D may be TRBD2 (5 bases). CDR1 is SGHRS, CDR2 YFSETQ, per germline. V lost 4 bases, J lost 4 bases, and 13 bases lay in between. The CDR3 consists of 14 residues. The CDR3 sequence: CASSREGVSDTQYF. As DNA, the CDR3 is TGCGCCAGCAGCCGAGAGGGTGTTTCAGATACGCAGTATTTT. The whole variable domain, remainder taken from reference TRBV5-1 and TRBJ2-3, is KAGVTQTPRYLIKTRGQQVTLSCSPISGHRSVSWYQQTPGQGLQFLFEYFSETQRNKGNFPGRFSGRQFSNSRSEMNVSTLELGDSALYLCASSREGVSDTQYFGPGTRLTVL.

V gene TRBV5-1 combines with J gene TRBJ2-5, with D possibly TRBD1 on 6 matching bases. The germline gives CDR1 SGHRS, CDR2 YFSETQ. V lost 0 bases and J lost 6, with 12 bases in between. The CDR3 runs to 14 residues. CDR3 nucleotides: TGCGCCAGCAGCTTGGGGGGGCCTGATCAGACCCAGTACTTC. Translated: CASSLGGPDQTQYF.